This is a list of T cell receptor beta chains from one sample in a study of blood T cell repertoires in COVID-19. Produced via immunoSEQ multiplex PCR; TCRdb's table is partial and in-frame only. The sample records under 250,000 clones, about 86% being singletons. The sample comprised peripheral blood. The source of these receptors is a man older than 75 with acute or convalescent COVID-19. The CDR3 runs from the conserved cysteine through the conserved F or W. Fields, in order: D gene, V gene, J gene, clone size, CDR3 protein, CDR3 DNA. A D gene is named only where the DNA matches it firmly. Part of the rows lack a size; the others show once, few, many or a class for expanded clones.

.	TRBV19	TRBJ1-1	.	CASRRESRNTEAFF	TGTGCCAGTCGGAGGGAATCGCGTAACACTGAAGCTTTCTTT
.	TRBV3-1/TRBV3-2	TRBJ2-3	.	CASSLRTARDTQYF	TGTGCCAGCAGCCTCCGAACCGCTCGGGATACGCAGTATTTT
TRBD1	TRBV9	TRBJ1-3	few	CASSAQPGRQGAGNTIYF	TGTGCCAGCAGCGCTCAACCCGGACGACAGGGGGCGGGAAACACCATATATTTT
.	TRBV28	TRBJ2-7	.	CASSSGSLSEQYF	TGTGCCAGCAGTTCTGGGAGCCTCTCCGAGCAGTACTTC
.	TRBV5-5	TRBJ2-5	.	CASSWGAGEETQYF	TGTGCCAGCAGCTGGGGAGCAGGTGAGGAGACCCAGTACTTC
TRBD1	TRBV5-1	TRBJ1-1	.	CASSVTGGSNTEAFF	TGCGCCAGCAGCGTAACAGGGGGATCGAACACTGAAGCTTTCTTT
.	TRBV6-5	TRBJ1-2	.	CASGTTSNYGYTF	TGTGCCAGTGGGACAACATCTAACTATGGCTACACCTTC
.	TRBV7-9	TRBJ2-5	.	CASSLEGMGETQYF	TGTGCCAGCAGCTTGGAGGGGATGGGAGAGACCCAGTACTTC
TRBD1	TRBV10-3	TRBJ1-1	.	CAIRSTGFTEAFF	TGTGCCATCAGATCGACAGGGTTCACTGAAGCTTTCTTT
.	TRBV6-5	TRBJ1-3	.	CASSSYRVISGNTIYF	TGTGCCAGCAGTTCCTACAGGGTTATCTCTGGAAACACCATATATTTT
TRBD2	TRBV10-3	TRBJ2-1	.	CAIRLAGGNEQFF	TGTGCCATCCGACTAGCGGGAGGGAATGAGCAGTTCTTC
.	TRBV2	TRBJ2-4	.	CASSQQVANTKNIQYF	TGTGCCAGCAGCCAACAGGTCGCTAACACCAAAAACATTCAGTACTTC
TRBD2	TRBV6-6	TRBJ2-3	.	CASSRRTSGSTDTQYF	TGTGCCAGCAGTCGACGGACTAGCGGGAGCACAGATACGCAGTATTTT
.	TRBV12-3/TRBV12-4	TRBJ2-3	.	CASSYMDTQYF	TGTGCCAGCAGTTATATGGATACGCAGTATTTT
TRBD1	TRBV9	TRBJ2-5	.	CASTKWGQGALETQYF	TGTGCCAGCACCAAATGGGGGCAGGGGGCGTTAGAGACCCAGTACTTC
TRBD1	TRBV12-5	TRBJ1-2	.	CASGLSDRRNYGYTF	TGTGCTAGTGGTTTGTCGGACAGGAGAAACTATGGCTACACCTTC
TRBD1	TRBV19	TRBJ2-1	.	CASNEGRGHGEQFF	TGTGCCAGTAATGAGGGCAGGGGGCACGGTGAGCAGTTCTTC
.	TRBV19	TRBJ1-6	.	CASSPLDYTQEDSPLHF	TGTGCCAGTAGTCCTCTCGACTACACCCAGGAAGATTCACCCCTCCACTTT
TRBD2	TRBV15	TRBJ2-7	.	CATSRGAGQTYEQYF	TGTGCCACCAGCAGGGGAGCGGGGCAAACCTACGAGCAGTACTTC
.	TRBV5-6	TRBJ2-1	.	CASSSPGSPPYNEQFF	TGTGCCAGCAGTTCCCCCGGGAGTCCGCCCTACAATGAGCAGTTCTTC
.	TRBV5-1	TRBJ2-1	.	CASSLAVSDNEQFF	TGCGCCAGCAGCTTGGCCGTCTCCGACAATGAGCAGTTCTTC
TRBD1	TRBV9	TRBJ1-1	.	CASSPRFQTGGNTEAFF	TGTGCCAGCAGCCCCCGCTTCCAGACAGGGGGGAACACTGAAGCTTTCTTT
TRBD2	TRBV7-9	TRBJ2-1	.	CASSSQRGSSYNEQFF	TGTGCCAGCAGTTCCCAGCGGGGGAGCTCCTACAATGAGCAGTTCTTC
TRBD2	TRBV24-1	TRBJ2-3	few	CATSGVAGSTDTQYF	TGTGCCACCAGTGGGGTAGCGGGAAGCACAGATACGCAGTATTTT
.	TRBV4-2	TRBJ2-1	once	CASSLQADNNNEQFF	TGTGCCAGCAGTCTACAAGCCGACAACAACAATGAGCAGTTCTTC
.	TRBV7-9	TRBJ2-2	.	CASRPGSGEAGELFF	TGTGCCAGCAGGCCCGGTAGCGGTGAGGCCGGGGAGCTGTTTTTT
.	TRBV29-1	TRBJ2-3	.	CSVGKTTVGTDTQYF	TGCAGCGTCGGTAAGACGACAGTCGGCACAGATACGCAGTATTTT
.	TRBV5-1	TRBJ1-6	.	CASSLEGSNSPLHF	TGCGCCAGCAGCTTAGAGGGCTCGAATTCACCCCTCCACTTT
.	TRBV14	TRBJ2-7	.	CASSPTSSYEQYF	TGTGCCAGCAGCCCGACAAGTTCCTACGAGCAGTACTTC
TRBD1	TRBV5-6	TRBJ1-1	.	CASTSRGLDTEAFF	TGTGCCAGCACCAGCAGGGGGCTAGACACTGAAGCTTTCTTT
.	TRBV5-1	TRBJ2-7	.	CASSLEARAYEQYF	TGCGCCAGCAGCTTGGAGGCCAGGGCCTACGAGCAGTACTTC
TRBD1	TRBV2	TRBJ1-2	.	CASSRRTGGAPSLGPNYGYTF	TGTGCCAGCAGTCGAAGGACAGGGGGCGCCCCCTCACTTGGACCTAACTATGGCTACACCTTC
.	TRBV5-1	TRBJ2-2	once	CASSLVATSAGELFF	TGCGCCAGCAGCTTGGTTGCTACTAGTGCCGGGGAGCTGTTTTTT
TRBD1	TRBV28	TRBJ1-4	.	CASSPGTVSLINEKLFF	TGTGCCAGCAGTCCCGGGACAGTTTCGCTAATTAATGAAAAACTGTTTTTT
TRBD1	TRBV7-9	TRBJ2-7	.	CASSLGDRVRYF	TGTGCCAGCAGCTTGGGGGACAGGGTGCGGTACTTC
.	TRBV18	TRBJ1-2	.	CASSPGREGGYTF	TGTGCCAGCTCACCAGGCAGGGAAGGAGGCTACACCTTC
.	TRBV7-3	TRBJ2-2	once	CASSLSTDSELFF	TGTGCCAGCAGCTTATCCACGGACAGTGAGCTGTTTTTT
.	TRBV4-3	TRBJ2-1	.	CASSQDHNGYNEQFF	TGCGCCAGCAGCCAAGATCATAACGGCTACAATGAGCAGTTCTTC
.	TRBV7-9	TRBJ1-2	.	CASSPLEIRGYTF	TGTGCCAGCAGCCCCTTAGAAATTCGTGGCTACACCTTC
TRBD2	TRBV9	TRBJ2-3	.	CASSALAGVPTDTQYF	TGTGCCAGCAGCGCCCTAGCGGGGGTTCCCACAGATACGCAGTATTTT
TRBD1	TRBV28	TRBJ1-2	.	CASGQGLNYGYTF	TGTGCCAGCGGACAGGGGCTTAACTATGGCTACACCTTC